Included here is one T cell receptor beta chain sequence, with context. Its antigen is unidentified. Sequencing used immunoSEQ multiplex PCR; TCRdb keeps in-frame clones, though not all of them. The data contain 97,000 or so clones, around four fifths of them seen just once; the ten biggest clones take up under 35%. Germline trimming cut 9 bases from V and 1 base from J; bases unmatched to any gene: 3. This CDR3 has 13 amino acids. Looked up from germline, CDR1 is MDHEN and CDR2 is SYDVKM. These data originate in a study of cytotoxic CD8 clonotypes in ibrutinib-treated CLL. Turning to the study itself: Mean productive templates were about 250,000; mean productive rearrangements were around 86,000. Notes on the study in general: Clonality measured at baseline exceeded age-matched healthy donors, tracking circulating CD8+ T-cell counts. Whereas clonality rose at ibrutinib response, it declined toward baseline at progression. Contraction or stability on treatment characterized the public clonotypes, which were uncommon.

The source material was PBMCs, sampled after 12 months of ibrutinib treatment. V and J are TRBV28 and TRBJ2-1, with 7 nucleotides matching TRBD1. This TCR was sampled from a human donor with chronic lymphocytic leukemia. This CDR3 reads CASQQGSYNEQFF. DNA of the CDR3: TGTGCCAGTCAACAGGGGTCCTACAATGAGCAGTTCTTC.